The clone carrying this T cell receptor beta chain was found once. These data are taken from a study of blood T cells in healthy people across ages. A sample-barcoded 5' primer and a J-beta primer mix were used in a second PCR of about 7 to 12 cycles. Every cDNA was tagged by a template-switch adaptor with 12 random nucleotides. TCRdb reprocessed the 5' RACE reads via MiXCR and lists one record per CDR3 protein. The table includes around 1,000,000 distinct CDR3 sequences, under 30% detected once. The CDR3 spans 14 residues. The germline V gene encodes CDR1 LNHDA and CDR2 SQIVND (reference sequence). Trimming removed 8 bases from V and 8 bases from J, with 18 bases in between. The same data also contributed to another study, on T cells of mothers and their children.

This chain joins TRBV19 and TRBJ1-4, with D perhaps TRBD1 (5 bases). This TCR was sampled from a girl aged 2-10 years in good health. The specimen sequenced was blood. The CDR3 nucleotides are TGTGCCAGTCGCCTGAGGGACGTGGGGGAAAAACTGTTTTTT. Encoded protein: CASRLRDVGEKLFF.